The T cell receptor (beta chain) described here comes from a study of post-analysis software for immune sequencing data (dated by TCRdb to about 2015). Describing the broader study: Recorded disease courses included relapsing-remitting, secondary progressive and progressive-relapsing multiple sclerosis, with some patients lacking subtype annotation. The patient repertoires were set against ten to eleven previously published healthy control repertoires from donors whose ages ranged from roughly 6 to 26 years. A subset of samples was prepared in parallel using single-end sample barcoding, then pooled and co-amplified after Illumina adapter ligation. Study-level results and caveats: The control group was slightly older than the multiple sclerosis patient group. Patients showed significantly higher frequencies than controls for roughly 5 TRBV segments, among them TRBV5-6, TRBV5-1 and TRBV20-1. When samples were clustered directly using the F measure, samples prepared in the same batch co-clustered strongly, which prompted a batch-effect correction. Significantly lower normalized Chao1 diversity was found in multiple sclerosis patients than in controls, suggesting substantial peripheral T-cell clonal expansion.

The germline V gene provides CDR1 SQVTM and CDR2 ANQGSEA. Inclusive of the bounding cysteine and phenylalanine, the CDR3 is 15 residues long. This entry keeps only the CDR3 DNA: 45 bases, framed from base 1. Comments on this clonotype: Its antigen is still unknown. At one end the junction does not follow the germline gene, possibly because of a read error.

The receptor library was made with PCR. TCRdb records Illumina HiSeq 2500 as the sequencer. To reduce PCR and sequencing biases, unique molecular identifiers were built into the TCR beta cDNA libraries. About 500,000 cDNA molecules were obtained for every 1 to 10 million input T cells, so each molecule roughly corresponded to one T cell. The patient libraries were prepared and sequenced with the same protocol used for the earlier healthy control dataset. Samples belonging to the same batch were prepared together, multiplexed and sequenced on a shared HiSeq lane. Per the authors' processing: MIGEC handled the raw barcoded reads, throwing out single-read molecular identifier groups before consensus assembly and CDR3 extraction. VDJtools was used for post-analysis of the clonotype tables, and diversity was normalized by down-sampling every dataset to the size of the smallest sample. In repertoire overlap clustering, CDR3 amino acid sequences, but not nucleotide sequences, were matched to correct batch-related cross-sample contamination. The public reads were reprocessed in TCRdb via fastp at Q25 and MiXCR, keeping in-frame beta chains. CDR3 protein duplicates are merged, each entry listing the most common genes and DNA. The V and J calls were not made by the authors but by TCRdb's processing. This sample gives approximately 350,000 distinct CDR3 sequences in total; approximately 38% of them show up just once. Together, the top ten hold 13% of the sample.

To demonstrate the VDJtools post-analysis software, TCR beta repertoires were profiled from the peripheral blood of roughly 12 young patients with multiple sclerosis. The patients with multiple sclerosis were children and adolescents between roughly 6 and 17 years of age. This clonotype was sampled from a girl aged 5-17 years with multiple sclerosis. The sequence joins TRBV29-1 to TRBJ2-3; 7 central nucleotides agree with TRBD2. Sequenced: blood. The DNA sequence follows: TGCAGCGTCACCCTAGCGGCTCTACGCACAGGTACGCAGTATTTT. It is translated as CSVTLAALRTGTQYF.